These 21 T cell receptor beta chains were all obtained from the same sample, sequenced in a study of T cells in women clearing cervical HPV infection. Clones were sequenced by immunoSEQ multiplex PCR, and TCRdb holds only the in-frame ones, with some missing. Its clone listing holds tens of thousands of clones. The material sequenced was blood buffy coat. These receptors were obtained from a woman aged 18 to 75 with a cervical HPV16 infection that either progressed to CIN3+ or cleared (not recorded which).

To note about this clone: The CDR3 is cut off 3 residues early in the read; its end comes from the germline J gene. The chain carries TRBV19 and TRBJ1-2; TRBD1 matches 11 bases. Germline assignment: CDR1 LNHDA and CDR2 SQIVND (reference sequence). The CDR3 consists of 15 residues. V was pared by 7 bases and J by 4 bases, with 8 bases of the junction left unmatched. The CDR3 bases that were read are TGTGCCAGTACCTCAATGGACAGGGGGCCCTATGGC. It encodes CASTSMDRGPYG. The CDR3 in full is CASTSMDRGPYGYTF.

With respect to this clone: The read stops 3 residues short of the end of the CDR3; the missing end is completed from the germline J gene. The chain employs TRBV30 and TRBJ1-1, with a tentative D call TRBD1 (5 bases). Trimming cost V 3 bases and J 4 bases, with 9 bases left between them. The CDR3 spans 12 residues. Germline V lookup: CDR1 GTSNPN, CDR2 SVGIG (reference sequence). CDR3 bases read: TGTGCCTGGAGCCAAGGGGTCACTGAA. Protein sequence: CAWSQGVTE. The full CDR3 sequence reads CAWSQGVTEAFF.

Regarding this clone: Coverage ceases 3 residues before the CDR3 finishes, and the germline J gene fills in the end. The genes are TRBV19 and TRBJ2-2; a weak D match, TRBD1 (5 bases). The CDR3 spans 15 residues. CDR1 is LNHDA, CDR2 SQIVND, per germline (reference sequence). V lost 8 bases and J lost 6, with 19 bases in between. The CDR3 bases that were read are TGTGCCAGTGCCCGGGCCGGTGGGGCGCCCGGGGAG. This encodes CASARAGGAPGE. The whole CDR3 protein is CASARAGGAPGELFF.

The CDR3 protein is CASSLGAGGGNEQFF. CDR3 DNA (partial): TGTGCCAGCAGCTTAGGAGCGGGGGGTGGCAATGAG. V gene TRBV7-2 combines with J gene TRBJ2-1, with 9 bases fitting TRBD2. The read stops 3 residues short of the end of the CDR3; the missing end is completed from the germline J gene. The V gene's germline CDR1 is SGHTA and CDR2 FQGNSA. V was pared by 1 base and J by 6 bases, with 4 bases of the junction left unmatched. This CDR3 has 15 amino acids.

With regard to this clone: Coverage ceases 3 residues before the CDR3 finishes, and the germline J gene fills in the end. This chain links TRBV20-1 with TRBJ2-5; 10 bases align to TRBD2. Germline V gene lookup returns CDR1 DFQATT and CDR2 SNEGSKA (reference sequence). The CDR3 has 14 amino acids. The trim removed 5 bases at V and 2 bases at J, leaving 5 bases unmatched. The sequenced part of the CDR3 DNA is TGCAGTGCTCCTTTAGCGGGGGGACAAGAGACC. It codes for CSAPLAGGQET. The CDR3 in its entirety is CSAPLAGGQETQYF.

To note about this clone: From the germline J gene comes the end of the CDR3, since the read stops 3 residues before it. The chain is built from TRBV19 and TRBJ1-1, with a tentative D call TRBD1 (6 bases). The CDR3 length is 14 residues. Deletions cut 5 bases from V and 4 bases from J, with 14 bases between. Germline CDR1 and CDR2: LNHDA and SQIVND (reference sequence). CDR3 DNA (partial): TGTGCCAGTAGTCAGACAGGAGGAGGCACTGAA. Translation gives CASSQTGGGTE. The whole CDR3 is CASSQTGGGTEAFF.

Notes on this clone: The observed sequence ends 3 residues before the CDR3 terminus, with the missing tail filled in from the germline J gene. The V call is TRBV20-1, the J call TRBJ2-3, with D maybe TRBD1 (5 bases). V was pared by 2 bases and J by 1 base, with 7 bases between. The CDR3 sequence is 13 residues long. The germline V gene encodes CDR1 DFQATT and CDR2 SNEGSKA (reference sequence). The sequenced part of the CDR3 DNA is TGCAGTGCTAGACAACAGGGCACAGATACG. Amino acids: CSARQQGTDT. The whole CDR3 region reads CSARQQGTDTQYF.

As to this clone: From the germline J gene comes the end of the CDR3, since the read stops 3 residues before it. This chain uses TRBV29-1 with TRBJ2-5, with TRBD1 matching over 8 bases. After removal of 6 bases from V and 5 bases from J, the junction contained 2 bases not matched to a gene. Germline CDR1 reads SQVTM; CDR2 reads ANQGSEA. This CDR3 contains 11 residues. CDR3 residues: CSVHRGETQYF. The sequenced part of the CDR3 DNA is TGCAGCGTGCACAGGGGGGAGACC.

Regarding this clone: The read ends 3 residues shy of where the CDR3 ends; the end is completed using the germline J gene. This chain connects TRBV7-3 to TRBJ2-2; TRBD2 is a possible D gene (6 bases). The CDR3 spans 13 residues. Germline CDR1 and CDR2: SGHTA and FQGTGA. CDR3 loop: CASSLNWDSPLFF. The CDR3 bases that were read are TGTGCCAGCAGCTTAAACTGGGACTCACCG.

Concerning this clone: The read ends 3 residues early relative to the CDR3; the germline J gene fills the gap. This chain uses TRBV5-1 with TRBJ2-1, with a weak D call TRBD2 (6 bases). This CDR3 comprises 15 residues. Germline V gives CDR1 SGHRS, CDR2 YFSETQ. The V and J ends lost 3 bases and 1 base respectively, with 11 bases between them. The sequenced part of the CDR3 DNA is TGCGCCAGCAGCTCAGCAGGGACTTCCTACAATGAG. This codes for CASSSAGTSYNE. The whole CDR3 is CASSSAGTSYNEQFF.

Concerning this clone itself: The read falls 3 residues short of the CDR3 end, and the missing part is taken from the germline J gene. This rearrangement joins TRBV16 to TRBJ2-1, with D possibly TRBD1 on 5 matching bases. V lost 2 bases, J lost 9 bases, and 8 bases lay in between. CDR3 size: 12 residues. Germline CDR1 reads KGHSY; CDR2 reads FQNENV. This CDR3 is CASSQQGTEQFF. The CDR3 DNA, read in part, is TGTGCCAGCAGCCAACAGGGAACTGAG.

Regarding this clone: The read gets to within 3 residues of the CDR3 end, and the germline J gene fills in the rest. The rearrangement joins TRBV5-1 to TRBJ2-2; TRBD2 agrees at 8 bases. J lost 4 bases, V lost 2 bases, and 7 bases had no gene match. Germline V gives CDR1 SGHRS, CDR2 YFSETQ. The CDR3 has 16 amino acids. The CDR3 here is CASSFQRERATGELFF. The CDR3 bases that were read are TGCGCCAGCAGCTTCCAGCGGGAGCGGGCCACCGGGGAG.

About this clone: The missing CDR3 end, 3 residues past where the read stops, is filled in from the germline J gene. The chain links TRBV20-1 to TRBJ2-7, with D unclear. The V and J ends lost 1 base and 5 bases respectively, with 15 bases between them. CDR3 size: 14 residues. Germline assignment: CDR1 DFQATT and CDR2 SNEGSKA (reference sequence). Here the CDR3 reads CSARGLLWAHEQYF. The covered CDR3 bases are TGCAGTGCTAGAGGTCTCCTATGGGCCCACGAG.

In regard to this clone: The read ends 3 residues before the CDR3 terminus; that terminus is restored from the germline J gene. The chain joins TRBV20-1 to TRBJ2-1, with TRBD2 identical over 13 bases. The ends lost 5 bases at V and 2 bases at J; junction bases unmatched: 6. Germline values: CDR1 DFQATT, CDR2 SNEGSKA (reference sequence). The CDR3 length is 16 residues. The CDR3 bases that were read are TGCAGTGCTCAGGGACTAGCGGGATCCACCTACAATGAG. The encoded protein is CSAQGLAGSTYNE. The whole CDR3 protein reads CSAQGLAGSTYNEQFF.

Worth noting for this clone: The CDR3 goes on 3 residues after the read ends, and that part is filled in from the germline J gene. At the DNA level, this CDR3 is encoded by other sequences in the same sample as well. The rearrangement uses TRBV7-9 and TRBJ1-3, with unresolved D. V lost 1 base and J lost 4, with 11 bases in between. Germline lookup yields CDR1 SEHNR and CDR2 FQNEAQ (reference sequence). The CDR3 loop spans 15 amino acids. The CDR3 is CASSLGAAGGNTIYF. The sequenced CDR3 bases are TGTGCCAGCAGCTTAGGTGCGGCCGGGGGAAACACC.

Notes on this clone: The sequence runs out 3 residues before the end of the CDR3; the remainder is reconstructed from the germline J gene. The chain couples TRBV6-2 or TRBV6-3 to TRBJ2-7; 7 bases fit TRBD1. J was trimmed by 3 bases and V by 7 bases; bases with no gene match: 12. The CDR3 length is 15 residues. Germline V gene sequence: CDR1 MNHEY, CDR2 SVGEGT. The CDR3 spells CASMSRDSDGYEQYF. CDR3 DNA (partial): TGTGCCAGCATGTCTCGGGACAGTGACGGCTACGAG.

As to this clone: The read is 3 residues too short to cover the CDR3 end, so that end is filled in from the germline J gene. V gene TRBV7-2 combines with J gene TRBJ2-7; 7 nucleotides align to TRBD1. After removal of 6 bases from V and 3 bases from J, the junction contained 11 bases not matched to a gene. The CDR3 spans 15 residues. Germline CDR1 reads SGHTA; CDR2 reads FQGNSA. CDR3 protein: CASSSPAGGRYEQYF. The CDR3 DNA, read in part, is TGTGCCAGCAGTTCCCCGGCAGGGGGACGCTACGAG.

As for this clone: The read stops 3 residues short of the end of the CDR3; the missing end is completed from the germline J gene. The chain combines TRBV19 with TRBJ1-4, with D possibly being TRBD1 (6 bases). The CDR3 has 14 amino acids. Germline-derived CDR1 and CDR2 are LNHDA and SQIVND (reference sequence). The CDR3 DNA, read in part, is TGTGCCAGTAGTATGCACAGGGAGGATTCACCA. Residues: CASSMHREDSP. The CDR3, in full, reads CASSMHREDSPLFF.

Concerning this clone itself: The read falls 3 residues short of the CDR3 end, and the missing part is taken from the germline J gene. The V and J genes are TRBV28 and TRBJ2-3, with TRBD2 as a possible D gene (7 bases). Germline V gene lookup returns CDR1 MDHEN and CDR2 SYDVKM. The ends were cut back, 10 bases at V and 3 bases at J, with 11 bases in the middle. This CDR3 has 12 residues. CDR3 residues: CATGGPTDTQYF. The CDR3 bases that were read are TGTGCCACCGGGGGGCCAACAGATACG.

With respect to this clone: The CDR3 goes on 3 residues after the read ends, and that part is filled in from the germline J gene. The gene calls are TRBV5-1 and TRBJ2-3; D uncertain. This CDR3 contains 12 residues. V was trimmed by 3 bases and J by 0 bases, leaving 2 bases between them. Germline V gene lookup returns CDR1 SGHRS and CDR2 YFSETQ. The sequenced part of the CDR3 DNA is TGCGCCAGCAGCTCTAGCACAGATACG. The encoded protein is CASSSSTDT. The CDR3 reads in full as CASSSSTDTQYF.

Note on this clone: The read comes to an end 3 residues before the CDR3 does, leaving the germline J gene to fill in the end. The chain carries TRBV10-2 and TRBJ2-2, with 10 bases lining up with TRBD2. CDR1 is WSHSY, CDR2 SAAADI, per germline. Unmatched junction bases numbered 10, after V lost 7 bases and J lost 5 bases. This CDR3 is 16 amino acids long. CDR3 protein: CASILSGRAGTGELFF. CDR3 bases read: TGCGCCAGCATCTTGAGCGGGAGGGCCGGGACCGGGGAG.